This T cell receptor (beta chain) is from a study of T cells after yellow fever vaccination. This clonotype was picked up a small number of times. The antigen remains undetermined. 5'RACE template switching generated TCR cDNA, adding a universal primer site and UMIs. Each CDR3 protein gets one entry after TCRdb re-called the 5' RACE reads with MiXCR. The sample shows about 510,000 distinct CDR3 sequences, less than 25% of them seen only once. Whole-study results and caveats: In post-booster samples, most primary-vaccination clones reappeared (under 98% CD4, 88% CD8). Abundant bulk-derived clonotypes could contaminate FACS-sorted repertoires.

J gave up 5 bases and V 3 bases, and 7 bases lay outside the gene matches. The CDR3 runs 16 residues. The germline CDR1 and CDR2 sequences are LGHNA and YNFKEQ. The rearrangement links TRBV4-2 to TRBJ2-1, with 10 bases lining up with TRBD1. The input for sequencing was PBMCs, taken 21 days after the first yellow fever vaccination. This sequence originates from a man aged 18 to 35 who received the YFV17D yellow fever vaccine. The CDR3 sequence: CASSHSPGQGNNEQFF. CDR3 in DNA: TGTGCCAGCAGCCATTCTCCGGGACAGGGGAACAATGAGCAGTTCTTC.